Reported below is one TCR beta chain. Antigen: not known. V was cut by 8 bases and J by 1 base, with 17 bases left in between. The germline V gene encodes CDR1 GTSNPN and CDR2 SVGIG (reference sequence). The CDR3 has 14 amino acids. The sample originates from a study of cytomegalovirus exposure and HLA in healthy donors. About the research overall: Membership in the Caucasian-associated ancestry cluster was found for 75% to 85% of approximately 430 genotyped donors. Study results and limitations: In an earlier analysis, most TCR beta V segments were productive about 90% or about 30% of the time. An Asian-associated ancestry cluster reportedly showed fewer N-insertions than the roughly 670-donor mean in a later analysis.

Nominally healthy donors provided the samples, though records likely missed some immune exposures. 60 Vbeta and 13 Jbeta primers were used in PCR. Sequencing was performed with immunoSEQ multiplex PCR; in TCRdb, only in-frame clones are kept and a portion is missing. The sample lists over 100,000 clones, under 90% seen once, with more than 2% in the top ten. The sequenced sample was PBMCs. This receptor was obtained from a young woman in good health and CMV-seronegative. The J gene is TRBJ1-1, the V gene TRBV30; D may be TRBD1 (6 bases). Here the CDR3 reads CALELVGANTEAFF. DNA for the CDR3: TGTGCCCTGGAGCTAGTGGGGGCGAACACTGAAGCTTTCTTT.